One and the same sample provided the 16 T cell receptor beta chains below, sequenced in a study of blood T cell repertoires in COVID-19. Produced via immunoSEQ multiplex PCR; TCRdb's table is partial and in-frame only. Altogether roughly 200,000 clones are present, under 90% being singletons, with the ten largest covering around 6.6%. Specimen: peripheral blood. All receptors derive from a man aged 35 to 55 with acute or convalescent COVID-19.

This chain uses TRBV7-4 with TRBJ2-1, with 12 bases lining up with TRBD2. The CDR3 loop spans 18 amino acids. Germline trimming cut 1 base from V and 5 bases from J; bases unmatched to any gene: 9. Per the germline V gene, CDR1 is SGHVT and CDR2 is SQSDAQ. This CDR3 is CASSLVSLAGGPDNEQFF. In DNA, the CDR3 is TGTGCCAGCAGCTTAGTTTCACTAGCGGGGGGACCCGACAATGAGCAGTTCTTC.

The V call is TRBV2, the J call TRBJ1-2; 10 bases line up with TRBD1. The length of the CDR3 is 13 residues. Unmatched junction bases numbered 5, after V lost 6 bases and J lost 7 bases. Per the germline V gene, CDR1 is SNHLY and CDR2 is FYNNEI. CDR3 residues: CASRNDRGLGYTF. CDR3 DNA: TGTGCCAGCAGGAACGACAGGGGGCTTGGCTACACCTTC. Full variable domain (missing parts from reference TRBV2 and TRBJ1-2): EPEVTQTPSHQVTQMGQEVILRCVPISNHLYFYWYRQILGQKVEFLVSFYNNEISEKSEIFDDQFSVERPDGSNFTLKIRSTKLEDSAMYFCASRNDRGLGYTFGSGTRLTVV.

V usage is TRBV7-3 and J usage is TRBJ1-5; D ambiguous. Germline loops: CDR1 SGHTA, CDR2 FQGTGA. The CDR3 consists of 14 residues. The V end lost 6 bases, the J end lost 9 bases, and 18 bases lay between the germline ends. The CDR3 nucleotides read TGTGCCAGCAGACCCCGGGAGTGTCGTCGGCCCCAGCATTTT. Its translation: CASRPRECRRPQHF.

The chain uses TRBV18 and TRBJ2-7; 7 bases line up with TRBD2. This CDR3 region has 14 residues. CDR1 is KGHSH, CDR2 LQKENI, per germline. The ends lost 3 bases at V and 1 base at J; junction bases unmatched: 3. Here the CDR3 reads CASSPSSGSYEQYF. CDR3 in DNA: TGTGCCAGCTCACCGTCTAGCGGTTCCTACGAGCAGTACTTC.

The V gene is TRBV10-3, the J gene TRBJ1-1; perhaps TRBD1 as D (6 bases). Trimming removed 6 bases from V and 5 bases from J, with 10 bases in between. CDR1 and CDR2 from the germline V gene are ENHRY and SYGVKD. This CDR3 spans 12 amino acids. In DNA, the CDR3 is TGTGCCATCAGCGAACAGGGAACTGAAGCTTTCTTT. Its protein is CAISEQGTEAFF.

This rearrangement joins TRBV21-1 to TRBJ2-3; the D call of TRBD2 is as the table states it, not checked on the DNA. TRBV21-1 is shown as a pseudogene. The CDR3 extends over 18 amino acids. In DNA form, the CDR3 reads TGTGCCAGCAGCTCCGCCCTAGCGGGGGGGTTTGGTACAGATACGCAGTATTTT. It specifies CASSSALAGGFGTDTQYF.

The V and J genes are TRBV7-9 and TRBJ2-1; no clear D gene. Trimming removed 4 bases from V and 6 bases from J, with 7 bases in between. CDR1 and CDR2 from the germline V gene are SEHNR and FQNEAQ (reference sequence). The CDR3 is 12 residues long. In nucleotides, the CDR3 is TGTGCCAGCAGCTCTTCCCTCAATGAGCAGTTCTTC. Translated: CASSSSLNEQFF.

The chain couples TRBV11-3 to TRBJ2-5, with D possibly being TRBD1 (5 bases). Per the germline V gene, CDR1 is SGHNT and CDR2 is YENEEA. The V gene lost 1 base and the J gene lost 6 bases, with 9 bases spanning the gap. The CDR3 covers 13 residues. This chain's CDR3 is CASSLVQGQTQYF. CDR3 sequence (DNA): TGTGCCAGCAGCTTAGTTCAGGGCCAGACCCAGTACTTC.

This sequence joins TRBV5-1 and TRBJ2-1; 7 bases are a match to TRBD1. Germline CDR1 is SGHRS and CDR2 is YFSETQ. This CDR3 has 16 residues. J was trimmed by 6 bases and V by 0 bases; bases with no gene match: 9. The CDR3 DNA reads as TGCGCCAGCAGCTTGGGGACAGGCTTAGACTTCAATGAGCAGTTCTTC. It encodes CASSLGTGLDFNEQFF.

This chain connects TRBV5-6 to TRBJ2-5; 8 bases match TRBD1. CDR1 is SGHDT, CDR2 YYEEEE, per germline. The V and J ends lost 2 bases and 0 bases, in that order; junction bases with no gene match: 3. The CDR3 spans 15 residues. This chain's CDR3 is CASSFPQGDQETQYF. Here the CDR3 DNA reads TGTGCCAGCAGCTTCCCACAGGGGGACCAAGAGACCCAGTACTTC.

The CDR3 protein is CASSSSGGESHTQYF. In nucleotides, the CDR3 is TGTGCCAGCAGTTCCTCGGGTGGAGAAAGCCATACGCAGTATTTT. The V gene is TRBV6-5, the J gene TRBJ2-3, with D uncertain. CDR1 is MNHEY, CDR2 SVGAGI, per germline. Trimming left V 4 bases short and J 7 bases short, with 18 bases between. The CDR3 sequence is 15 residues long.

This chain joins TRBV2 and TRBJ2-3, with 13 bases identical to TRBD2. The germline CDR1 and CDR2 sequences are SNHLY and FYNNEI. The CDR3 is made up of 16 amino acids. J gave up 2 bases and V 6 bases, and 5 bases lay outside the gene matches. This CDR3 is CASRVLAGGYTDTQYF. The CDR3 nucleotides read TGTGCCAGCAGGGTACTAGCGGGGGGGTACACAGATACGCAGTATTTT.

The genes are TRBV7-2 and TRBJ1-4; D gene uncertain. The CDR3 runs to 11 residues. The V and J ends lost 5 bases and 7 bases respectively, with 5 bases between them. CDR1 is SGHTA, CDR2 FQGNSA, per germline. The CDR3 loop reads CASSPGEKLFF. CDR3 DNA: TGTGCCAGCAGCCCCGGTGAAAAACTGTTTTTT.

J is TRBJ1-2 and V is TRBV19, with 8 bases that match TRBD1. This CDR3 is built from 14 residues. With 5 bases clipped from V and 7 bases from J, the junction kept 9 bases outside the gene matches. Germline lookup yields CDR1 LNHDA and CDR2 SQIVND (reference sequence). CDR3 loop: CASSLSRGQSGYTF. In DNA, the CDR3 is TGTGCCAGTAGTCTTAGCAGGGGGCAGAGTGGCTACACCTTC.

The chain couples TRBV9 to TRBJ2-3, with 10 nucleotides matching TRBD2. CDR1 is SGDLS and CDR2 is YYNGEE in the germline V gene. The ends lost 0 bases at V and 8 bases at J; junction bases unmatched: 3. This CDR3 has 14 amino acids. Here the CDR3 DNA reads TGTGCCAGCAGCGTAGTAGCGGGGGGCGGTACGCAGTATTTT. It codes for CASSVVAGGGTQYF.

J is TRBJ1-1 and V is TRBV19; TRBD1 matches 7 bases. The junction had 18 bases not matched to a gene; V was cut back by 6 bases and J by 5 bases. The germline V gene encodes CDR1 LNHDA and CDR2 SQIVND (reference sequence). CDR3 size: 17 residues. Here the CDR3 reads CASSPLRGSGRGTEAFF. The CDR3 DNA follows: TGTGCCAGTAGCCCTTTGAGGGGTTCGGGCAGGGGGACTGAAGCTTTCTTT.